This T cell receptor beta chain is from a study of blood T cells in healthy people across ages. Overall study findings and caveats: Greater diversity and more naive CD4+ cells were seen in long-lived donors than in aged donors.

About this clonotype itself: The antigen remains unidentified.

Every sample had a minimum of 6 million PBMCs isolated. Trimming shortened V by 7 bases and J by 5 bases, and 8 bases separated the two germline ends. Germline loops: CDR1 MDHEN, CDR2 SYDVKM. The CDR3 is made up of 11 amino acids. Combining a sample-barcoded 5' primer with a J-beta primer mix, a second PCR ran for about 7 to 11 cycles. TCRdb reprocessed the 5' RACE reads via MiXCR and lists one record per CDR3 protein. The sample records roughly 2 million distinct CDR3 sequences, about 50% being singletons. V is TRBV28 and J is TRBJ1-2, with D hard to call. The specimen sequenced was blood. This sequence originates from a middle-aged woman in good health. The CDR3 loop reads CASKLEYGYTF. CDR3 sequence (DNA): TGTGCCAGCAAACTAGAATATGGCTACACCTTC.